Below, 11 T cell receptor beta chains from the same sample are listed, as sequenced in a study of T-cell reconstitution after alpha-beta-depleted transplantation in children. A library of TCRbeta sequences, prepared with unique molecular identifiers, was generated. TCRdb reprocessed the PCR reads with MiXCR, giving one entry per CDR3 protein. Of 700,000 or so distinct CDR3 sequences in the sample, around 12% are singletons; the top ten hold roughly 0.84%. This sample comprised PBMCs, obtained before TCRalphabeta/CD19-depleted stem cell transplant. The receptor set was obtained from a girl aged 2 to 9 with congenital amegakaryocytic thrombocytopenia, due to receive a stem cell transplant.

This clonotype has ten or more counts. Germline is not matched at one junction end, which may reflect a read error. The chain carries TRBV5-1 and TRBJ2-5; TRBD1 agrees at 8 bases. CDR1 is SGHRS and CDR2 is YFSETQ in the germline V gene. The CDR3 extends over 14 amino acids. Here the CDR3 reads CASRLDREWETQYF. The CDR3 bases are TGCGCCAGCAGATTGGACAGGGAATGGGAGACCCAGTACTTC. The full variable domain, rest sourced from reference TRBV5-1 and TRBJ2-5, is KAGVTQTPRYLIKTRGQQVTLSCSPISGHRSVSWYQQTPGQGLQFLFEYFSETQRNKGNFPGRFSGRQFSNSRSEMNVSTLELGDSALYLCASRLDREWETQYFGPGTRLLVL.

The table lists this clonotype with many counts. The rearrangement links TRBV20-1 to TRBJ1-2; 10 bases agree with TRBD1. The CDR3 is made up of 13 amino acids. The ends lost 5 bases at V and 11 bases at J; junction bases unmatched: 11. The germline V gene has CDR1 DFQATT and CDR2 SNEGSKA (reference sequence). The CDR3 coding sequence is TGCAGTGCTTGGACAGGGGGTTCCCCGAGTTACACCTTC. Its protein product is CSAWTGGSPSYTF.

The CDR3 coding sequence is TGTGCCAGCAGCTTAGCCCCAACAGGGCGGACCTGGGAGCTGTTTTTT. This codes for CASSLAPTGRTWELFF. V is TRBV7-9 and J is TRBJ2-2; TRBD1 might be the D (6 bases). CDR3 size: 16 residues. Trimming cost V 0 bases and J 9 bases, with 17 bases left between them. Germline V gene lookup returns CDR1 SEHNR and CDR2 FQNEAQ (reference sequence).

This clonotype was seen only a few times. The V call is TRBV6-5, the J call TRBJ2-5; tentative D call: TRBD2 (6 bases). This CDR3 comprises 15 residues. The V gene lost 1 base and the J gene lost 1 base, with 10 bases spanning the gap. Germline V gene data show CDR1 as MNHEY and CDR2 as SVGAGI. The CDR3: CASSYWGEIQETQYF. The CDR3 DNA reads as TGTGCCAGCAGTTACTGGGGGGAGATCCAAGAGACCCAGTACTTC.

This clonotype has just a few counts. V usage is TRBV7-2 and J usage is TRBJ2-3; D gene uncertain. V lost 8 bases to trimming and J lost 7 bases, with 4 bases between them. The CDR3 runs 9 residues. Per germline, CDR1 SGHTA and CDR2 FQGNSA. Here the CDR3 DNA reads TGTGCCAGCGGCTATACGCAGTATTTT. This encodes CASGYTQYF.

The chain employs TRBV10-1 and TRBJ2-3; weak D call: TRBD2 (5 bases). The V gene lost 0 bases and the J gene lost 4 bases, with 11 bases spanning the gap. CDR1 WNHNN and CDR2 SYGVQD come from the germline V gene (reference sequence). The CDR3 is 15 residues long. Written as DNA, the CDR3 is TGCGCCAGCAGTGAGTCAGCCTGGGGAGCAGATACGCAGTATTTT. This sequence encodes CASSESAWGADTQYF.

This clonotype was recorded a few times. This chain uses TRBV27 with TRBJ2-7, with 10 bases lining up with TRBD2. Germline V gene lookup returns CDR1 MNHEY and CDR2 SMNVEV (reference sequence). V trimming: 6 bases; J trimming: 7 bases; junction bases outside the gene matches: 9. This CDR3 comprises 14 residues. The CDR3 bases are TGTGCCAGCAGCGGACAGACTAGCGGGCTTGAGCAGTACTTC. Encoded protein: CASSGQTSGLEQYF.

V gene TRBV5-1 combines with J gene TRBJ2-5; TRBD2 aligns across 9 bases. The CDR3 is 18 residues long. Germline V CDR1 and CDR2: SGHRS, YFSETQ. The junction had 14 bases not matched to a gene; V was cut back by 0 bases and J by 5 bases. CDR3 residues: CASSLAASGKLPSETQYF. The DNA of the CDR3 is TGCGCCAGCAGCTTGGCGGCTAGCGGGAAACTTCCCTCGGAGACCCAGTACTTC.

The chain employs TRBV6-2 or TRBV6-3 and TRBJ2-2; D possibly corresponds to TRBD2 (5 bases). From germline, CDR1 is MNHEY and CDR2 SVGEGT. The CDR3 is 14 residues long. V was trimmed by 5 bases and J by 4 bases, leaving 11 bases between them. CDR3 sequence: CASSEDSSTGELFF. CDR3 DNA: TGTGCCAGCAGTGAGGACTCGTCCACCGGGGAGCTGTTTTTT.

The chain couples TRBV28 to TRBJ2-4, with a tentative D call TRBD2 (5 bases). The V end lost 5 bases, the J end lost 9 bases, and 11 bases lay between the germline ends. Germline V lookup: CDR1 MDHEN, CDR2 SYDVKM. There are 12 residues in the CDR3. The CDR3 here is CASSLEGSIQYF. The CDR3 DNA is TGTGCCAGCAGTCTAGAGGGAAGCATTCAGTACTTC.

The chain employs TRBV5-1 and TRBJ2-7; TRBD2 matches 7 bases. Per the germline V gene, CDR1 is SGHRS and CDR2 is YFSETQ. The CDR3 contains 15 residues. V shed 0 bases and J 3 bases; nucleotides not matched to a gene: 6. This chain's CDR3 is CASSLVGDYIYEQYF. The CDR3 region has the DNA TGCGCCAGCAGCTTGGTGGGGGACTATATCTACGAGCAGTACTTC.